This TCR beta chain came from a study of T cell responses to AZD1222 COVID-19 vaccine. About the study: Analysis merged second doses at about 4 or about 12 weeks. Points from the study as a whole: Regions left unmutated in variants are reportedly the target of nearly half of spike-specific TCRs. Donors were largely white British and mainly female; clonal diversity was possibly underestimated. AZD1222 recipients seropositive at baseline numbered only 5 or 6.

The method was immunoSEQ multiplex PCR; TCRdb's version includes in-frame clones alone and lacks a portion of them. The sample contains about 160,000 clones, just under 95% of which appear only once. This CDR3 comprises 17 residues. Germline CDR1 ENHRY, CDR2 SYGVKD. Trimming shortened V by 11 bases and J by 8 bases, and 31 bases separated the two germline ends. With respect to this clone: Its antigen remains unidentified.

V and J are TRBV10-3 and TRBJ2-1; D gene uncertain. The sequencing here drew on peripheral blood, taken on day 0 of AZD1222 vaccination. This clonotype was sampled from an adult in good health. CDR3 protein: CAAAPGTLQTFDDEQFF. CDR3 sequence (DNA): TGTGCCGCCGCCCCCGGCACTCTACAAACCTTCGACGATGAGCAGTTCTTC.